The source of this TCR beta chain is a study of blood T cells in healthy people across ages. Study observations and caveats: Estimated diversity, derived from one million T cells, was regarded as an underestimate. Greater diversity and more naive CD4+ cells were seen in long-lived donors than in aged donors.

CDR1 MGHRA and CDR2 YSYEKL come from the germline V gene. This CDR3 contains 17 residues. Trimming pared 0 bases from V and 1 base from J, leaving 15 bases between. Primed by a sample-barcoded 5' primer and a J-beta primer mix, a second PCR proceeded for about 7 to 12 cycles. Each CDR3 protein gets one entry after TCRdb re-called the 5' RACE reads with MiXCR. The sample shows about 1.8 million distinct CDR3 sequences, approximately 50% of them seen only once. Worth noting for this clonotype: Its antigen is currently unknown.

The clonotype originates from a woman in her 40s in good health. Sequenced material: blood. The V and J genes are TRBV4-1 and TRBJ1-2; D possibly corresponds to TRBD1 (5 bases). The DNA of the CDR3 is TGCGCCAGCAGCCAAGAGCGACGGGGCAGGATTAACTATGGCTACACCTTC. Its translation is CASSQERRGRINYGYTF.